A selection of T cell receptor beta chains follows, all from one sample in a study of lung T cells in sarcoidosis with Löfgren's syndrome. TCRdb reanalysed the reads using MiXCR and keeps one entry per CDR3 protein. This table holds some 20,000 distinct CDR3 sequences, about 20% found once. The sequencing sample was made of CD4+ T cells from PBMCs. The source of these receptors is a human donor with sarcoidosis (Löfgren's syndrome or another form), or a control subject (not recorded which). Each CDR3 is given with its conserved first and last residue. A D gene is named only where the DNA matches it firmly. Only part of the rows carry a size: once, few, many, or a class if the clone is expanded.

>NA|TRBJ1-5|TRBV28|many
TGTGCCAGCAGTTTCACAGGGTTGGGCAATCAGCCCCAGCATTTT
CASSFTGLGNQPQHF
>NA|TRBJ2-3|TRBV4-2|many
TGTGCCAGCAGCCAAGATTGGGCCGCCCGTCCCTCATATACGCAGTATTTT
CASSQDWAARPSYTQYF
>NA|TRBJ1-1|TRBV6-6|medium-sized
TGTGCCAGCAGTTACCCAGGGGAGGGGCACACTGAAGCTTTCTTT
CASSYPGEGHTEAFF
>TRBD1|TRBJ1-5|TRBV6-1|medium-sized
TGTGCCAGCAGCTCCAGACAGGGGAAGAATCAGCCCCAGCATTTT
CASSSRQGKNQPQHF
>NA|TRBJ1-1|TRBV29-1|many
TGCAGCGTACACACAACGGGGCAGAACAGAGTTGCTTTCTTT
CSVHTTGQNRVAFF
>TRBD2|TRBJ2-2|TRBV4-2|many
TGTGCCAGCAGCCCGACTAGCGGGAGGGCCGGGGAGCTGTTTTTT
CASSPTSGRAGELFF
>TRBD2|TRBJ2-1|TRBV12-3/TRBV12-4|many
TGTGCCAGCAGTTTAACGGGACCGGGACTAGCCTCCAATGAGCAGTTCTTC
CASSLTGPGLASNEQFF
>TRBD1|TRBJ1-4|TRBV7-2|few
TGTGCCAGCAGGAGGGGGCTCGGCGAAAAACTGTTTTTT
CASRRGLGEKLFF
>NA|TRBJ1-1|TRBV27|medium-sized
TGTGCCAGCAGTCCGCCGGGGTTGGCTGAAGCTTTCTTT
CASSPPGLAEAFF
>NA|TRBJ2-2|TRBV19|many
TGTGCCAGTAGTACCGGACCCCCAAAGAACACCGGGGAGCTGTTTTTT
CASSTGPPKNTGELFF
>NA|TRBJ2-2|TRBV28|many
TGTGCCAGCAGCCGCCCAGGGATTTGGACCGGGGAGCTGTTTTTT
CASSRPGIWTGELFF
>NA|TRBJ2-5|TRBV27|medium-sized
TGTGCCAGCAGTCTACTCCAAGAGACCCAGTACTTC
CASSLLQETQYF
>TRBD2|TRBJ2-3|TRBV3-1|many
TGTGCCAGCAGCCAAATAGCGGGGGGGACCACAGATACGCAGTATTTT
CASSQIAGGTTDTQYF
>NA|TRBJ2-4|TRBV6-5|NA
NA
CASSSVGAGSKNIQHF
>TRBD1|TRBJ1-4|TRBV6-1|medium-sized
TGTGCCAGCAGCTCCGGACAGGTCCCAGCTAATGAAAAACTGTTTTTT
CASSSGQVPANEKLFF
>NA|TRBJ1-2|TRBV24-1|many
TGTGCCACCAGTGATCGGACAGCTAACTATGGCTACACCTTC
CATSDRTANYGYTF
>NA|TRBJ1-1|TRBV30|many
TGTGCCTGGAGTGTTTGGCAGGGTGAAGCTTTCTTT
CAWSVWQGEAFF
>TRBD1|TRBJ2-1|TRBV5-5|few
TGTGCCAGCAGCTTGGTGCCGAGGGGACAGGGTGGTAATGAGCAGTTCTTC
CASSLVPRGQGGNEQFF
>NA|TRBJ2-5|TRBV28|many
TGTGCCAGCAGCCTAGACATTTCGGAGACCCAGTACTTC
CASSLDISETQYF
>NA|TRBJ2-5|TRBV20-1|medium-sized
TGCAGTGCTAGAGAATTGGTGGGAAGTGAGACCCAGTACTTC
CSARELVGSETQYF
>NA|TRBJ2-7|TRBV20-1|many
TGCAGTGCTAGAGGTGGACTATCCTCTTCCTACGAGCAGTACTTC
CSARGGLSSSYEQYF
>NA|TRBJ1-1|TRBV29-1|many
TGCAGCGTTGAAGTTAGGGCCGCGAACACTGAAGCTTTCTTT
CSVEVRAANTEAFF
>NA|TRBJ2-7|TRBV29-1|few
TGCAGCGTTGATACCGGTACAGCCCATTTCTTC
CSVDTGTAHFF
>NA|TRBJ2-7|TRBV29-1|NA
TGCAGCGTTTTCCGGGACGAATTCTACGAGCAGTACTTC
CSVFRDEFYEQYF
>TRBD2|TRBJ2-7|TRBV20-1|many
TGCAGTGCTAGGGGACTAGCGGGGCACTACGAGCAGTACTTC
CSARGLAGHYEQYF
>TRBD1|TRBJ2-4|TRBV11-1|many
TGTGCCAGCAGCCCCAGACAGGGAACCAAAAACATTCAGTACTTC
CASSPRQGTKNIQYF
>NA|TRBJ2-1|TRBV7-2|many
TGTGCCAGCAGCTTAGTCGACAGTCTATACAATGAGCAGTTCTTC
CASSLVDSLYNEQFF
>NA|TRBJ1-3|TRBV4-1|NA
TGCGCCAACAGCCAAGAATCTCCCTCGGCAGGCTTTGGGAACACCATATATTTT
CANSQESPSAGFGNTIYF
>TRBD2|TRBJ2-1|TRBV29-1|few
TGCAGCGCTGACGGGACTAGCGTTTTTGGGCAGTTCTTC
CSADGTSVFGQFF
>NA|TRBJ2-7|TRBV30|NA
TGTGCCTGGAGTGTATCAGGAGGGTACGAGCAGTACTTC
CAWSVSGGYEQYF
>TRBD1|TRBJ1-1|TRBV12-3/TRBV12-4|many
TGTGCCAGCAGCCCTGGGGGACAGGGGAACACTGAAGCTTTCTTT
CASSPGGQGNTEAFF
>NA|TRBJ2-5|TRBV20-1|many
TGCAGTGCTAGCCCTGGACGCGAAGAGGCCCAGTACTTC
CSASPGREEAQYF
>NA|TRBJ2-1|TRBV5-4|NA
TGTGCCAGCAGCTTGGATTGGCTTAATGAGCAGTTCTTC
CASSLDWLNEQFF
>TRBD2|TRBJ2-1|TRBV7-2|many
TGTGCCAGCAGCTTAGGTCCAGCGGGGGTTAACCGTGAGCAGTTCTTC
CASSLGPAGVNREQFF
>TRBD1|TRBJ1-3|TRBV29-1|many
TGCAGCGTTGAAGACCCAAGGACAGGTGGAAACACCATATATTTT
CSVEDPRTGGNTIYF
>NA|TRBJ2-1|TRBV5-1|many
TGCGCCAGCAGCTTGACCGGATCCTCAAGAACCACCTACAATGAGCAGTTCTTC
CASSLTGSSRTTYNEQFF
>TRBD2|TRBJ2-5|TRBV27|medium-sized
TGTGCCAGTGGAGCGGGATACGGGGAGACCCAGTACTTC
CASGAGYGETQYF
>NA|TRBJ2-2|TRBV12-3/TRBV12-4|many
TGTGCCAGCAGCCCGGAGGTAGCTGGCTCGAACACCGGGGAGCTGTTTTTT
CASSPEVAGSNTGELFF
>NA|TRBJ1-3|TRBV11-2|many
TGTGCCAGCAGCTTAAAACAGGGATTAGGAAACACCATATATTTT
CASSLKQGLGNTIYF
>NA|TRBJ1-5|TRBV20-1|medium-sized
TGCAGTGCTAGACCTCCAACAGGAACCAATCAGCCCCAGCATTTT
CSARPPTGTNQPQHF
>TRBD1|TRBJ2-2|TRBV29-1|few
TGCAGCGTTAGGAAGGACAGGGAAGGGGAGCTGTTTTTT
CSVRKDREGELFF
>NA|TRBJ2-2|TRBV12-3/TRBV12-4|many
TGTGCCAGCAGTCAGAGGCCATCCGGGGAGCTGTTTTTT
CASSQRPSGELFF
>NA|TRBJ1-5|TRBV6-5|NA
TGCGCCAGCGGTGATCAGACACGGGGTCAGCCCCAGCATTTT
CASGDQTRGQPQHF
>NA|TRBJ2-5|TRBV30|few
TGTGCCTGGAGCGCGGAAGGGGAGACCCAGTACTTC
CAWSAEGETQYF
>NA|TRBJ1-5|TRBV10-3|few
TGTGCCATCAGTGAGTCGTTACCCCAAAGCGATCAGCCCCAGCATTTT
CAISESLPQSDQPQHF
>TRBD2|TRBJ2-3|TRBV20-1|many
TGCAGTGCAGTGAGGGGACTAGCGGGTAGCACAGATACGCAGTATTTT
CSAVRGLAGSTDTQYF
>TRBD2|TRBJ2-7|TRBV6-5|NA
TGTGCCGGCAGCTACTCGTTCGGGGGGAGCTCCTACGAGCAGTACTTC
CAGSYSFGGSSYEQYF
>NA|TRBJ1-6|TRBV28|many
TGTGCCAGCAGTTTTGATGGGGCCTCCTATAATTCACCCCTCCACTTT
CASSFDGASYNSPLHF